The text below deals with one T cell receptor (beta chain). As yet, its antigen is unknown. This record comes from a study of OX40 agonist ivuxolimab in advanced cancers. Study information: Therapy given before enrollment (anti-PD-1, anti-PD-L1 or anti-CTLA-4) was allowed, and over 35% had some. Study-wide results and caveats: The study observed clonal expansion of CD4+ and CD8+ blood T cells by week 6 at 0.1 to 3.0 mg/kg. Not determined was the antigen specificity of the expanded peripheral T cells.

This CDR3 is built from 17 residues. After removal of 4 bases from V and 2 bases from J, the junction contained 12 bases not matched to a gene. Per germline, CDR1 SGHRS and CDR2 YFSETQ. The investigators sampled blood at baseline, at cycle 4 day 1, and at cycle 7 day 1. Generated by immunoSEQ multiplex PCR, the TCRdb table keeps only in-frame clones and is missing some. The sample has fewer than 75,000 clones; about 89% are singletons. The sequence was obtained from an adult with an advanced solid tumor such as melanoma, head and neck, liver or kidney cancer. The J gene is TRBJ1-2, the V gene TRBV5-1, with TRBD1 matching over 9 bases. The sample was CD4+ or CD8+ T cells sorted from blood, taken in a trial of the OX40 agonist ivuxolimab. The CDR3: CASSHDKRQGGNYGYTF. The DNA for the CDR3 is TGCGCCAGCAGCCACGATAAAAGACAGGGGGGGAACTATGGCTACACCTTC.